This T cell receptor beta chain appears in the sequencing data of a study of T cell responses to AZD1222 COVID-19 vaccine. Study-wide findings and caveats: Reportedly, close to half of spike-specific TCRs are directed against unmutated variant regions. All repertoire sampling was performed exclusively after the peak T cell response. Females outnumbered males among donors, who were mostly white British; clonal diversity was possibly underestimated.

Concerning this clone: No antigen is known for it. One end of the junction is discordant with germline, which a read error may explain.

Profiling relied on immunoSEQ multiplex PCR, and the TCRdb table lists in-frame clones only, not all of them. This table holds about 96,000 clones, almost 90% found once. The source was peripheral blood, collected on day 0 of AZD1222 vaccination. The sequence came from an adult in good health.

The CDR3 bases are TGTGCCATACGGGGGCAGCAGGACTTCACGATCGGCTTC. Its protein product is CAIRGQQDFTIGF. V usage is TRBV10-3 and J usage is TRBJ2-7; D is possibly TRBD1 or TRBD2 (6 bases each). CDR3 size: 13 residues. Germline V gene lookup returns CDR1 ENHRY and CDR2 SYGVKD.